These T cell receptor beta chains were read from a single sample in a study of blood T cell repertoires in COVID-19. Produced via immunoSEQ multiplex PCR; TCRdb's table is partial and in-frame only. The sample has 30,000 to 40,000 clones, 60% to 80% seen once; the top ten hold roughly 31%. The sequenced sample consisted of peripheral blood. These receptors all stem from a man at least 80 years old with acute or convalescent COVID-19. Both conserved end residues are part of each CDR3. The order of the fields is J gene, V gene, clone size, D gene, CDR3 protein, CDR3 DNA. A D gene is named only where the DNA matches it firmly. Expanded clones get a size class; other rows say once, few or many, or leave the size out.

>TRBJ2-5|TRBV27|NA|NA
CASSLTRDKKTQYF
TGTGCCAGCAGTTTAACCAGAGACAAGAAGACCCAGTACTTC
>TRBJ1-6|TRBV6-5|NA|TRBD1
CASRGRGRGNSPLHF
TGTGCCAGCAGGGGGAGAGGCAGGGGGAATTCACCCCTCCACTTT
>TRBJ1-2|TRBV9|NA|NA
CASSAGVIYGYTF
TGTGCCAGCAGCGCGGGAGTGATATATGGCTACACCTTC
>TRBJ2-2|TRBV7-9|NA|NA
CASSRIEAGELFF
TGTGCCAGCAGCCGGATCGAGGCCGGGGAGCTGTTTTTT
>TRBJ2-2|TRBV19|NA|TRBD2
CASSNLLASNTGELFF
TGTGCCAGTAGCAACTTACTAGCGTCGAACACCGGGGAGCTGTTTTTT
>TRBJ1-6|TRBV25-1|few|NA
CASSEFQYNSPLHF
TGTGCCAGCAGTGAATTTCAATATAATTCACCCCTCCACTTT
>TRBJ2-5|TRBV19|NA|TRBD2
CASSTFAGEGETQYF
TGTGCCAGTAGTACGTTTGCGGGAGAAGGGGAGACCCAGTACTTC
>TRBJ2-7|TRBV9|once|NA
CASSVDDRPYEQYF
TGTGCCAGCAGCGTAGATGACAGACCCTACGAGCAGTACTTC
>TRBJ1-6|TRBV6-2/TRBV6-3|NA|NA
CASSYSISGNSPLHF
TGTGCCAGCAGTTACTCGATATCGGGGAATTCACCCCTCCACTTT
>TRBJ2-1|TRBV5-8|NA|NA
CASSSLDSYNEQFF
TGTGCCAGCAGCTCTCTAGATTCCTACAATGAGCAGTTCTTC
>TRBJ2-7|TRBV30|NA|NA
CAWSVRRGRDYEQYF
TGTGCCTGGAGTGTACGCAGGGGCAGGGACTACGAGCAGTACTTC
>TRBJ2-7|TRBV6-2/TRBV6-3|NA|NA
CASSYWVQRHSEQYF
TGTGCCAGCAGTTACTGGGTCCAACGACATTCCGAGCAGTACTTC
>TRBJ1-1|TRBV7-9|NA|TRBD1
CASSPRTGASNTEAFF
TGTGCCAGCAGCCCGAGGACAGGGGCTTCGAACACTGAAGCTTTCTTT
>TRBJ2-1|TRBV29-1|NA|NA
CSVVPSVSGQGDEQFF
NA
>TRBJ2-1|TRBV19|NA|NA
CASSRGMGEQFF
TGTGCCAGTAGTCGGGGGATGGGTGAGCAGTTCTTC
>TRBJ1-5|TRBV10-3|NA|NA
CATRWESNQPQHF
TGTGCCACCAGATGGGAGAGCAATCAGCCCCAGCATTTT
>TRBJ2-5|TRBV5-5|NA|NA
CASSLEAASSAQYF
TGTGCCAGCAGCTTAGAAGCGGCCTCATCTGCCCAGTACTTC
>TRBJ1-6|TRBV4-1|few|NA
CASSHQGYNSPLHF
TGCGCCAGCAGCCATCAGGGCTATAATTCACCCCTCCACTTT
>TRBJ2-3|TRBV6-5|NA|NA
CASSYGGARTDTQYF
TGTGCCAGCAGTTACGGCGGGGCCCGCACAGATACGCAGTATTTT
>TRBJ2-7|TRBV24-1|few|TRBD2
CATSDSGERGPSYEQYF
TGTGCCACCAGTGATTCTGGCGAGCGGGGTCCCTCCTACGAGCAGTACTTC
>TRBJ1-2|TRBV9|NA|NA
CASSDVGRYTF
TGTGCCAGCAGCGATGTGGGCCGATACACCTTC
>TRBJ1-4|TRBV18|NA|TRBD1
CASSQDRAATNEKLFF
TGTGCCAGCTCACAGGACAGGGCTGCAACTAATGAAAAACTGTTTTTT
>TRBJ1-3|TRBV5-6|NA|TRBD1
CASSRPDRVGNTIYF
TGTGCCAGCAGCCGGCCCGACAGGGTTGGAAACACCATATATTTT
>TRBJ2-2|TRBV5-6|NA|NA
CASSSYQGRNTGELFF
TGTGCCAGCAGCTCCTACCAGGGAAGGAACACCGGGGAGCTGTTTTTT
>TRBJ1-2|TRBV3-1/TRBV3-2|NA|TRBD1
CASSQPLGQGRYGYTF
TGTGCCAGCAGCCAACCTCTAGGACAGGGGCGCTATGGCTACACCTTC
>TRBJ2-5|TRBV6-2/TRBV6-3|NA|NA
CASSSRQAEVTQYF
TGTGCCAGCAGTTCTAGACAGGCCGAGGTGACCCAGTACTTC
>TRBJ1-6|TRBV6-6|NA|NA
CASTGESPLHF
TGTGCCAGCACCGGGGAATCACCCCTCCACTTT
>TRBJ1-1|TRBV11-2|few|NA
CASSFPLGRGARGTEAFF
TGTGCCAGCAGCTTCCCCCTAGGCAGGGGCGCTCGGGGCACTGAAGCTTTCTTT
>TRBJ1-2|TRBV29-1|NA|NA
CSVEESGADGYTF
TGCAGCGTTGAGGAGTCAGGGGCTGATGGCTACACCTTC
>TRBJ1-3|TRBV6-1|NA|NA
CASSESRASGNTIYF
TGTGCCAGCAGTGAATCGAGGGCAAGTGGAAACACCATATATTTT
>TRBJ1-3|TRBV6-2/TRBV6-3|once|TRBD1
CASSRSTGTLSGNTIYF
TGTGCCAGCAGTCGGTCGACAGGGACGCTCTCTGGAAACACCATATATTTT
>TRBJ1-4|TRBV18|NA|NA
CASSPLRGQLFF
TGTGCCAGCTCACCACTACGAGGGCAGCTGTTTTTT
>TRBJ2-3|TRBV29-1|NA|TRBD2
CLTSGSTDTQYF
TGCCTAACTAGCGGAAGCACAGATACGCAGTATTTT
>TRBJ1-5|TRBV18|NA|TRBD1
CASSLDRGRGQPQHF
TGTGCCAGCTCACTAGACAGGGGGCGAGGTCAGCCCCAGCATTTT
>TRBJ1-5|TRBV6-5|NA|TRBD1
CASSYSDRGNQPQHF
TGTGCCAGCAGTTACTCGGACAGGGGCAATCAGCCCCAGCATTTT
>TRBJ2-2|TRBV27|NA|TRBD2
CASSDSGLAGGTTGELFF
TGTGCCAGCAGTGACTCCGGACTAGCGGGGGGAACCACCGGGGAGCTGTTTTTT
>TRBJ1-1|TRBV18|NA|TRBD1
CASSPRDRVKNTEAFF
TGTGCCAGCTCACCCAGGGACAGGGTCAAGAACACTGAAGCTTTCTTT